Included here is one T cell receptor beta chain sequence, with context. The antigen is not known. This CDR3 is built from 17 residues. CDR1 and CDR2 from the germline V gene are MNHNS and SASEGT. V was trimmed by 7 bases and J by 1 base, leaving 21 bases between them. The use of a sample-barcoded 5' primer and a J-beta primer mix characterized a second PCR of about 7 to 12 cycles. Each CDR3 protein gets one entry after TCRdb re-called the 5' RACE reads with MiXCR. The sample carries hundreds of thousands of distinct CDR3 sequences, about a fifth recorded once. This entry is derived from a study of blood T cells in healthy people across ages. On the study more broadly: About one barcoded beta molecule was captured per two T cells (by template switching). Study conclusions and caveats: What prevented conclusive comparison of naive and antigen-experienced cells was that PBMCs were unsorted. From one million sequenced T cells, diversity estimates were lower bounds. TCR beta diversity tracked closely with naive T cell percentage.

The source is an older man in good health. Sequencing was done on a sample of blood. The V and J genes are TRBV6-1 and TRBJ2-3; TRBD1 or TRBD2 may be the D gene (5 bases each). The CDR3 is CASNKLGTRMGTDTQYF. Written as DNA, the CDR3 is TGTGCCAGCAACAAACTTGGGACGAGGATGGGCACAGATACGCAGTATTTT.